The 20 T cell receptor beta chains reported below all come from one sample, sequenced in a study of T-cell memory formation after mild COVID-19. TCRdb reanalysed the 5' RACE reads using MiXCR and keeps one entry per CDR3 protein. The data show 350,000 to 400,000 distinct CDR3 sequences, with under 25% seen just once and under 15% held by the top ten. Sequenced input: PBMCs or a T cell subset sorted from them (not recorded which). These receptors were obtained from an adult woman who had mild COVID-19 (a few samples of this study predate the infection). Cell type and time point are not known.

The DNA of the CDR3 is TGTGCCAGCAGTGGCCGCGTGGACTGGTACGAGCAGTACTTC. Encoded protein: CASSGRVDWYEQYF. The V and J genes are TRBV6-5 and TRBJ2-7, with D tentatively TRBD2 (5 bases). V was clipped by 5 bases and J by 4 bases, with 15 bases between them. The CDR3 has 14 residues. Germline CDR1 MNHEY, CDR2 SVGAGI.

This clonotype occurred a few times. The chain is built from TRBV29-1 and TRBJ1-2; 7 bases line up with TRBD1. The J segment lost 3 bases and the V segment lost 7 bases, leaving 5 bases of the junction unmatched. CDR1 and CDR2 (germline): SQVTM, ANQGSEA. CDR3 length: 12 residues. CDR3 DNA sequence: TGCAGCGAGATTACAGGGGACTATGGCTACACCTTC. Its protein is CSEITGDYGYTF.

The chain couples TRBV7-8 to TRBJ1-2; possibly TRBD1 for D (5 bases). Per germline, CDR1 SGHVS and CDR2 FQNEAQ. V was trimmed by 1 base and J by 1 base, leaving 10 bases between them. The CDR3 spans 15 residues. The CDR3 spells CASSLGQGYNYGYTF. The CDR3 nucleotides read TGTGCCAGCAGCTTAGGGCAGGGTTATAACTATGGCTACACCTTC.

This clonotype was picked up a small number of times. This chain connects TRBV30 to TRBJ1-2; TRBD1 matches 7 bases. This CDR3 is built from 12 residues. Germline CDR1 reads GTSNPN; CDR2 reads SVGIG (reference sequence). J lost 8 bases, V lost 8 bases, and 11 bases had no gene match. The chain's CDR3 is CALRTGLRGYTF. As DNA, the CDR3 is TGTGCCCTCCGGACAGGCCTTCGGGGCTACACCTTC.

This clonotype came up a few times. This chain uses TRBV24-1 with TRBJ2-1; 7 bases line up with TRBD1. The trim removed 6 bases at V and 5 bases at J, leaving 6 bases unmatched. The CDR3 covers 14 residues. Per germline, CDR1 KGHDR and CDR2 SFDVKD. The CDR3: CATSSPGQHNEQFF. CDR3 DNA sequence: TGTGCCACCAGTTCGCCGGGACAGCACAATGAGCAGTTCTTC.

The V and J genes are TRBV4-1 and TRBJ2-7; TRBD1 agrees at 11 bases. The CDR3 length is 16 residues. With V trimmed by 6 bases and J by 2 bases, 9 bases remained unmatched. The germline V gene encodes CDR1 MGHRA and CDR2 YSYEKL. This CDR3 reads CASSRGTGGTTYEQYF. As DNA, the CDR3 is TGCGCCAGCAGTCGGGGGACAGGGGGAACCACCTACGAGCAGTACTTC.

This clonotype occurred a few times. The chain recombines TRBV27 with TRBJ2-7; the D gene could be TRBD1 or TRBD2 (5 bases each). The germline V and J ends were trimmed by 3 bases and 4 bases, with 13 bases remaining between them. The CDR3 is made up of 14 amino acids. Germline V lookup: CDR1 MNHEY, CDR2 SMNVEV (reference sequence). DNA of the CDR3: TGTGCCAGCAGTTTGTCCGGGGCTGGGTACGAGCAGTACTTC. It encodes CASSLSGAGYEQYF.

This clonotype was observed at least ten times. Written as DNA, the CDR3 is TGTGCCAGCAGCCCAAGCGGGAGTCTCCGGAATGAGCAGTTCTTC. It translates to CASSPSGSLRNEQFF. The rearrangement joins TRBV7-2 to TRBJ2-1; 8 bases align to TRBD2. Germline V lookup: CDR1 SGHTA, CDR2 FQGNSA. There are 15 residues in the CDR3. V lost 5 bases to trimming and J lost 7 bases; unmatched junction nucleotides: 10.

This sequence joins TRBV10-3 and TRBJ2-3; TRBD1 agrees at 12 bases. The CDR3 spans 16 residues. CDR1 and CDR2 from the germline V gene are ENHRY and SYGVKD. J lost 6 bases, V lost 3 bases, and 7 bases had no gene match. This chain's CDR3 is CAISDRGTGGADTQYF. The CDR3 DNA reads TGTGCCATCAGTGATAGGGGGACAGGGGGCGCGGATACGCAGTATTTT.

The chain recombines TRBV24-1 with TRBJ1-5; D not certain. The V end lost 6 bases, the J end lost 0 bases, and 17 bases lay between the germline ends. Germline CDR1 KGHDR, CDR2 SFDVKD. The CDR3 extends over 17 amino acids. For the CDR3, the DNA is TGTGCCACCAGTTGTTTTGAGAGATCGTATAGCAATCAGCCCCAGCATTTT. This gives the protein CATSCFERSYSNQPQHF.

This clonotype turned up a few times. V is TRBV6-5 and J is TRBJ1-1; D not certain. The CDR3 is 13 amino acids. V lost 2 bases to trimming and J lost 3 bases, with 7 bases between them. Germline V gene lookup returns CDR1 MNHEY and CDR2 SVGAGI. CDR3 nucleotide sequence: TGTGCCAGCAGTTACATATGGGACACTGAAGCTTTCTTT. Protein sequence: CASSYIWDTEAFF.

The chain uses TRBV6-2 or TRBV6-3 and TRBJ1-2, with D unresolved. This CDR3 contains 12 residues. Germline values: CDR1 MNHEY, CDR2 SVGEGT. Trimming cost V 7 bases and J 10 bases, with 16 bases left between them. CDR3 in amino acids: CASTLGSGTYTF. As DNA, the CDR3 is TGTGCCAGCACCCTAGGAAGCGGAACCTACACCTTC.

The genes are TRBV27 and TRBJ1-4, with 7 bases lining up with TRBD1. CDR1 and CDR2 (germline): MNHEY, SMNVEV (reference sequence). The CDR3 is 13 amino acids. With V trimmed by 8 bases and J by 5 bases, 5 bases remained unmatched. CDR3 nucleotides: TGTGCCAGCCGGGACAGTCCAAATGAAAAACTGTTTTTT. Its protein is CASRDSPNEKLFF.

The J gene is TRBJ1-3, the V gene TRBV11-2; D perhaps matches TRBD1 (5 bases). The length of the CDR3 is 17 residues. Germline values: CDR1 SGHAT, CDR2 FQNNGV. The V gene lost 1 base and the J gene lost 4 bases, with 17 bases spanning the gap. The DNA of the CDR3 is TGTGCCAGCAGCTTAGTGGGGGACTACAGTATGGGAAACACCATATATTTT. Translation: CASSLVGDYSMGNTIYF.

The chain carries TRBV12-3 or TRBV12-4 and TRBJ2-3, with D perhaps matching TRBD2 (6 bases). CDR3 length equals 16 residues. Deletions cut 1 base from V and 2 bases from J, with 13 bases between. The CDR3 region has the DNA TGTGCCAGCAGTTTAGGTCTTGCGGGGCCCACAGATACGCAGTATTTT. As protein: CASSLGLAGPTDTQYF.

The chain has TRBV7-9 and TRBJ2-3, with D unresolved. In germline, CDR1 is SEHNR, CDR2 FQNEAQ (reference sequence). This CDR3 has 16 residues. V gave up 1 base and J gave up 2 bases, with 13 bases separating them. The CDR3, as DNA: TGTGCCAGCAGCTTAGAAATCGGCCTTTCCACAGATACGCAGTATTTT. Protein product: CASSLEIGLSTDTQYF.

This clonotype appeared a few times. The J gene is TRBJ2-3, the V gene TRBV7-2; D is possibly TRBD1 (5 bases). V lost 4 bases to trimming and J lost 4 bases, with 12 bases between them. Germline values: CDR1 SGHTA, CDR2 FQGNSA. The CDR3 loop spans 14 amino acids. The chain's CDR3 is CASSSRAFSDTQYF. In DNA form, the CDR3 reads TGTGCCAGCAGCTCCAGGGCCTTTTCAGATACGCAGTATTTT.

The V call is TRBV5-5, the J call TRBJ2-7; perhaps TRBD1 as D (6 bases). Germline CDR1 reads SGHKS; CDR2 reads YYEKEE (reference sequence). The CDR3 has 15 amino acids. V lost 4 bases and J 3 bases, leaving 17 bases between the germline ends. CDR3 loop: CASSHPSTGLYEQYF. The CDR3, as DNA: TGTGCCAGCAGCCACCCTAGCACAGGGCTCTACGAGCAGTACTTC.

This clonotype was picked up a small number of times. This sequence joins TRBV6-2 or TRBV6-3 and TRBJ1-1; no reliable D call. Germline V lookup: CDR1 MNHEY, CDR2 SVGEGT. With 2 bases removed from V and 8 bases from J, the gap between germline ends came to 9 bases. The CDR3 has 12 residues. This chain's CDR3 is CASSYNRREAFF. In DNA, the CDR3 is TGTGCCAGCAGTTACAATCGGAGAGAAGCTTTCTTT.

Only a few counts were recorded for this clonotype. The chain has TRBV3-1 and TRBJ2-1, with 8 bases that match TRBD2. Per the germline V gene, CDR1 is LGHDT and CDR2 is YNNKEL (reference sequence). With V trimmed by 1 base and J by 12 bases, 2 bases remained unmatched. The CDR3 runs 12 residues. The CDR3 DNA reads as TGTGCCAGCAGCCAAGTTCGGGGGGGGCAGTTCTTC. As protein: CASSQVRGGQFF.